These 12 T cell receptor beta chains originate from one sample sequenced in a study of regulatory T cells in long-lasting Graves disease. Combining iRepertoire HTBI primers with Arm-PCR of CDR3 regions, the authors built TCR beta libraries. Each CDR3 protein gets one entry after TCRdb re-called the multiplex PCR reads with MiXCR. Among hundreds of thousands of distinct CDR3 sequences listed, 15% to 19% were seen once. As for time point: newly diagnosed GD, antithyroid drugs for less than 3 months. PBMC RNA served as the TCR library source. Sequencing was performed on peripheral blood mononuclear cells (PBMCs), taken at new diagnosis, from a patient treated with antithyroid drugs. Source of these receptors: a female donor with Graves disease.

This clonotype was recorded many times. The DNA of the CDR3 is TGTGCCAGCAGTGGACGAAAGACAGGGCGGGCTGAAGCTTTCTTT. This encodes CASSGRKTGRAEAFF. This chain joins TRBV25-1 and TRBJ1-1; 7 bases agree with TRBD1. The CDR3 has 15 amino acids. V lost 4 bases and J lost 6; bases outside the gene matches: 11. Germline-derived CDR1 and CDR2 are MGHDK and SYGVNS.

CDR3 coding DNA: TGTGCCAGCGGACTTACAGTGCAGTTCTTC. Translation: CASGLTVQFF. This chain connects TRBV7-9 to TRBJ2-1; D perhaps matches TRBD2 (5 bases). The CDR3 runs to 10 residues. Deletions cut 8 bases from V and 12 bases from J, with 11 bases between. Germline CDR1 SEHNR, CDR2 FQNEAQ (reference sequence).

This clonotype has only a few counts. The rearrangement joins TRBV6-1 to TRBJ2-1, with 11 positions matching TRBD2. With V trimmed by 8 bases and J by 7 bases, 13 bases remained unmatched. This CDR3 contains 16 residues. Germline lookup yields CDR1 MNHNS and CDR2 SASEGT. CDR3 in amino acids: CASRIIAGGYQNEQFF. The DNA for the CDR3 is TGTGCCAGCCGCATCATAGCGGGGGGGTATCAGAATGAGCAGTTCTTC.

This clonotype occurred many times. V usage is TRBV28 and J usage is TRBJ1-2; D remains unclear. Germline V gene data show CDR1 as MDHEN and CDR2 as SYDVKM. With 6 bases removed from V and 5 bases from J, the gap between germline ends came to 13 bases. This CDR3 comprises 13 residues. The CDR3 bases are TGTGCCAGCAGCATTCAAGTGAAATATGGCTACACCTTC. Encoded protein: CASSIQVKYGYTF.

The V gene is TRBV7-8, the J gene TRBJ2-7; the match to TRBD2 covers 15 bases. Germline CDR1 reads SGHVS; CDR2 reads FQNEAQ. The V and J ends lost 1 base and 12 bases, in that order; junction bases with no gene match: 4. This CDR3 is built from 14 residues. The CDR3 sequence: CASSLGTSGRVPYF. The DNA of the CDR3 is TGTGCCAGCAGCTTAGGGACTAGCGGGAGGGTTCCGTACTTC.

This clonotype was observed at least ten times. This chain links TRBV2 with TRBJ2-1; 9 bases line up with TRBD1. Germline assignment: CDR1 SNHLY and CDR2 FYNNEI. V lost 6 bases, J lost 7 bases, and 7 bases stayed unmatched. This CDR3 has 14 residues. The chain's CDR3 is CASSTRDRVNEQFF. As DNA, the CDR3 is TGTGCCAGCAGCACCCGGGACAGGGTGAATGAGCAGTTCTTC.

This clonotype was observed a handful of times. This chain uses TRBV3-1 with TRBJ1-2, with TRBD1 matching 12 bases. J gave up 8 bases and V 4 bases, and 2 bases lay outside the gene matches. Germline V gene data show CDR1 as LGHDT and CDR2 as YNNKEL (reference sequence). There are 13 residues in the CDR3. The CDR3 nucleotides read TGTGCCAGCAGCCCTGGGACAGGGGGCGGCTACACCTTC. Translation: CASSPGTGGGYTF.

This clonotype was detected many times. The CDR3 is CASSLYLGPGEAFF. CDR3 nucleotide sequence: TGTGCCAGCAGCCTCTACCTAGGCCCCGGGGAAGCTTTCTTT. This chain uses TRBV9 with TRBJ1-1, with D unclear. Deletions cut 4 bases from V and 8 bases from J, with 18 bases between. Germline V gives CDR1 SGDLS, CDR2 YYNGEE. This CDR3 is 14 amino acids long.

V gene TRBV20-1 combines with J gene TRBJ2-1; D unclear. In germline, CDR1 is DFQATT, CDR2 SNEGSKA (reference sequence). CDR3 length: 15 residues. V lost 2 bases to trimming and J lost 8 bases, with 19 bases between them. DNA for the CDR3: TGCAGTGCTAGATACGCTGCGACCCCTGGCCATGAGCAGTTCTTC. Its translation is CSARYAATPGHEQFF.

Comments on this clonotype: A much larger clonotype is one base distant, so this may be a read error. The chain couples TRBV6-1 to TRBJ1-3; D unresolved. The V gene lost 7 bases and the J gene lost 5 bases, with 18 bases spanning the gap. Germline CDR1 is MNHNS and CDR2 is SASEGT. The CDR3 loop spans 15 amino acids. CDR3 in amino acids: CASTTAGVRRNTIYF. CDR3 in DNA: TGTGCCAGCACCACGGCCGGGGTGAGAAGAAACACCATATATTTT.

This clonotype has a count of ten or more. The rearrangement joins TRBV7-9 to TRBJ2-3; 12 positions agree with TRBD2. V was pared by 4 bases and J by 1 base, with 9 bases of the junction left unmatched. The CDR3 sequence is 18 residues long. Per germline, CDR1 SEHNR and CDR2 FQNEAQ (reference sequence). The CDR3 is CASSSTSGGLARTDTQYF. The CDR3 region has the DNA TGTGCCAGCAGCTCGACTAGCGGGGGCCTCGCTCGCACAGATACGCAGTATTTT.

This clonotype was observed many times. This chain connects TRBV18 to TRBJ1-2; D remains ambiguous. Germline lookup yields CDR1 KGHSH and CDR2 LQKENI. V lost 3 bases and J 8 bases, leaving 16 bases between the germline ends. The length of the CDR3 is 14 residues. Here the CDR3 DNA reads TGTGCCAGCTCACCGGGATTGCTTGACTGGGGCTACACCTTC. Amino acid sequence: CASSPGLLDWGYTF.